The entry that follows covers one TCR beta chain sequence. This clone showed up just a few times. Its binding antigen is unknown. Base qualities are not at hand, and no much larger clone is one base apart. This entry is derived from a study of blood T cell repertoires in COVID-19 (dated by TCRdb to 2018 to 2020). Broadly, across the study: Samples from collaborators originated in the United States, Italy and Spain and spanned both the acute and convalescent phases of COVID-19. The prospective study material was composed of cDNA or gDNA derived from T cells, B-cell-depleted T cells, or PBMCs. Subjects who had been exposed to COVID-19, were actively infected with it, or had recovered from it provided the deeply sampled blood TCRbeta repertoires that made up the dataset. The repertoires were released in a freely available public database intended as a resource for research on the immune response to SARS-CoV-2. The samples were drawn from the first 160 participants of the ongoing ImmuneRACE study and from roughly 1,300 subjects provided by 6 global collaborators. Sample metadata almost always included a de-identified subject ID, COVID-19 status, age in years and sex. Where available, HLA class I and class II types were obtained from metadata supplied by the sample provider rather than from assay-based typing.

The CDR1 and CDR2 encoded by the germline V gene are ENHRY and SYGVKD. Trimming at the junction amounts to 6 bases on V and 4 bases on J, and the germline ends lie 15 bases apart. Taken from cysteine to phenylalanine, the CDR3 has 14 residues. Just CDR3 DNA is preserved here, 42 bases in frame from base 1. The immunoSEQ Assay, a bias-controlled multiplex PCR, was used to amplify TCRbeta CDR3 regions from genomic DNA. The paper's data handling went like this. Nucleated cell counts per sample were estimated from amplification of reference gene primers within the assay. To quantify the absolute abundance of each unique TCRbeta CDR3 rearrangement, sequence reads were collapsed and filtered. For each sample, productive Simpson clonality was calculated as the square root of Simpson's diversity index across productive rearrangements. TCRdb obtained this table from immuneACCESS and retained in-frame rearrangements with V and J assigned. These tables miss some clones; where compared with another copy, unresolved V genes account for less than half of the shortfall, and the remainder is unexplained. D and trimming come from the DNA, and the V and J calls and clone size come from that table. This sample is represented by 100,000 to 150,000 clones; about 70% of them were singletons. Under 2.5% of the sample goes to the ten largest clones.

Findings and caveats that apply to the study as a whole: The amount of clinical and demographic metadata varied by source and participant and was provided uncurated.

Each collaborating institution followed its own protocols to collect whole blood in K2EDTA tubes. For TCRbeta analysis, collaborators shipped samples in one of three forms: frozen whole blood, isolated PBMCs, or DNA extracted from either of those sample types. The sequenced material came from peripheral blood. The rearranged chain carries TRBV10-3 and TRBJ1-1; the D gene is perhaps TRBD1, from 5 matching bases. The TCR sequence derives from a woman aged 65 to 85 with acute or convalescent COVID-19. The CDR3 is CAIRSPTGLTEAFF. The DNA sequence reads TGTGCCATCAGATCTCCAACAGGTCTCACTGAAGCTTTCTTT.